This T cell receptor (beta chain) appears in the sequencing data of a study of PD-1 blockade in classical Hodgkin lymphoma. Profiling relied on immunoSEQ multiplex PCR, and the TCRdb table lists in-frame clones only, not all of them. The sample has roughly 11,000 clones; 80% to 90% are singletons. Germline V gene lookup returns CDR1 MGHRA and CDR2 YSYEKL. The CDR3 length is 18 residues. Time point specified: cycle 4 day 1 (C4D1), after less than 7 weeks of nivolumab. Exposure to brentuximab vedotin varied, and each patient had relapsed following autologous stem cell transplantation. PBMCs, once thawed, yielded CD8+ T cells isolated by magnetic negative selection. Comments on this clone: One end of the junction fails to match germline, which may point to a read error. Other nucleotide sequences in the sample specify the same CDR3.

Sample: CD8+ T cells from blood, taken before the fourth cycle of nivolumab. This clonotype was sampled from a human donor with classical Hodgkin lymphoma. The donor label of this sample is uncertain. The V call is TRBV4-1, the J call TRBJ1-5, with D perhaps TRBD1 (5 bases). Here the CDR3 reads CASSLQHNRDGSNQPQHF. The CDR3 DNA is TGCGCCAGCAGCCTGCAACATAACCGGGACGGTAGCAATCAGCCCCAGCATTTC.